This T cell receptor beta chain comes out of a study of long-term antiretroviral therapy in people with HIV. Turning to the study itself: When the earliest samples were collected, ART was typically delayed until CD4 counts fell. General study findings and limits: Compared with controls, HIV repertoires showed narrower CDR3 length ranges. Clones that had undergone expansion before ART prevailed in the repertoire throughout all time points.

The CDR3 covers 12 residues. V lost 6 bases to trimming and J lost 10 bases, with 14 bases between them. CDR1 and CDR2 from the germline V gene are SGHDT and YYEEEE. Investigators performed immunoSEQ version v3.0 at survey level. Measured with immunoSEQ multiplex PCR; TCRdb has only the in-frame clones, and not every one. The profile shows about 26,000 clones, 70% to 90% of them singletons. Remarks on this clone: The antigen is unknown.

Sequencing used unsorted PBMCs, obtained 4.8 years after starting antiretroviral therapy. This chain joins TRBV5-6 and TRBJ2-1; no clear D gene. This TCR was sampled from a man in his forties with HIV. CDR3 sequence (DNA): TGTGCCAGCACCCTAAACGACGTGGAGCAGTTCTTC. It specifies CASTLNDVEQFF.